This T cell receptor (beta chain) was profiled in a study of T cells in localized non-small cell lung cancer. Some clones are missing from TCRdb's copy, which holds only in-frame ones; the method was immunoSEQ multiplex PCR. The sample has around 92,000 clones, approximately 91% seen once. To note about this clone: Its antigen is currently unknown.

General observations from the study: Sequencing covered just one tumor region, so heterogeneity cannot be ruled out. Median detection of top 100 tumor clones in adjacent lung was around 57 clones. The highest T cell clonality was in uninvolved adjacent lung, above tumor.

The receptor's source is a woman between 35 and 70 years old with stage II squamous cell lung carcinoma. The source material was PBMCs, sampled before any cancer treatment.

The CDR3 bases are TGTGCCAGCTCTGTCAGGGAGAGCAATCAGCCCCAGCATTTT. Protein product: CASSVRESNQPQHF. The chain employs TRBV18 and TRBJ1-5; weak D call: TRBD1 (5 bases). V lost 6 bases and J 1 base, leaving 10 bases between the germline ends. The V gene's germline CDR1 is KGHSH and CDR2 LQKENI. CDR3 length: 14 residues.